The rows below give T cell receptor beta chains drawn from one sample of a study of T cell repertoires in cytomegalovirus infection. Each CDR3 protein is one row after TCRdb ran MiXCR on the reads. The sample has fewer than 80,000 distinct CDR3 sequences, 3.5% to 4.5% seen once. The specimen was PBMCs. All receptors derive from a human donor in good health (CMV status not recorded). Some clones in this sample may be carry-over from other donors' samples. Each CDR3 is given with its conserved first and last residue. D genes are given only for firm matches. Clone sizes are shown as once, few, many or a size class.

D gene: NA; clone size: few; V gene: TRBV6-2/TRBV6-3; J gene: TRBJ1-6; CDR3 length: 12; CDR3 DNA: TGTGCCAGCAGTTACTCGGAGTCACCCCTCCACTTT; CDR3 protein: CASSYSESPLHF
D gene: NA; clone size: many; V gene: TRBV7-2; J gene: TRBJ2-7; CDR3 length: 14; CDR3 DNA: TGTGCCAGCAGCTTAGCCAGGGGGGCCTACGAGCAGTACTTC; CDR3 protein: CASSLARGAYEQYF
D gene: NA; clone size: many; V gene: TRBV7-9; J gene: TRBJ2-7; CDR3 length: 12; CDR3 DNA: TGTGCCAGCAGCTGGGATCCTTACGAGCAGTACTTC; CDR3 protein: CASSWDPYEQYF
D gene: TRBD1; clone size: many; V gene: TRBV19; J gene: TRBJ2-3; CDR3 length: 14; CDR3 DNA: TGTGCCACCGGACAGGGTGCGGTCACAGATACGCAGTATTTT; CDR3 protein: CATGQGAVTDTQYF
D gene: TRBD1; clone size: many; V gene: TRBV5-1; J gene: TRBJ1-1; CDR3 length: 15; CDR3 DNA: TGCGCCAGCAGCGCCTTGACAGGGGGGAACACTGAAGCTTTCTTT; CDR3 protein: CASSALTGGNTEAFF
D gene: NA; clone size: many; V gene: TRBV7-2; J gene: TRBJ2-2; CDR3 length: 17; CDR3 DNA: TGTGCCAGCAGCTTAGCGCTCTCCCTCGCGAACACCGGGGAGCTGTTTTTT; CDR3 protein: CASSLALSLANTGELFF
D gene: NA; clone size: many; V gene: TRBV7-3; J gene: TRBJ2-3; CDR3 length: 13; CDR3 DNA: TGTGCCAGCAGCTCGGCCATAGGAGATACGCAGTATTTT; CDR3 protein: CASSSAIGDTQYF
D gene: TRBD2; clone size: many; V gene: TRBV4-1; J gene: TRBJ2-3; CDR3 length: 17; CDR3 DNA: TGCGCCAGACAAGGAGCGGGGGCGAAACATAGCACAGATACGCAGTATTTT; CDR3 protein: CARQGAGAKHSTDTQYF
D gene: TRBD2; clone size: many; V gene: TRBV11-1; J gene: TRBJ2-7; CDR3 length: 15; CDR3 DNA: TGTGCCAGCAGCCAGATAGCGGGGGGCTCCTACGAGCAGTACTTC; CDR3 protein: CASSQIAGGSYEQYF
D gene: TRBD1; clone size: many; V gene: TRBV6-5; J gene: TRBJ1-1; CDR3 length: 12; CDR3 DNA: TGTGCCAGCATGCCAGGGGGATCTGAAGCTTTCTTT; CDR3 protein: CASMPGGSEAFF
D gene: NA; clone size: many; V gene: TRBV4-1; J gene: TRBJ1-4; CDR3 length: 13; CDR3 DNA: TGCGCCAGCAGCATAACTTACTCAGAAAAACTGTTTTTT; CDR3 protein: CASSITYSEKLFF
D gene: NA; clone size: many; V gene: TRBV7-9; J gene: TRBJ2-7; CDR3 length: 14; CDR3 DNA: TGTGCCAGCAGCTTGACAAAATTCTCCAGCGAGCAGTACTTC; CDR3 protein: CASSLTKFSSEQYF
D gene: NA; clone size: many; V gene: TRBV27; J gene: TRBJ2-7; CDR3 length: 13; CDR3 DNA: TGTGCCAGCAGTGATCTACAGGCCTACGAGCAGTACTTC; CDR3 protein: CASSDLQAYEQYF
D gene: NA; clone size: many; V gene: TRBV6-6; J gene: TRBJ1-3; CDR3 length: 16; CDR3 DNA: TGTGCCAGCAGTTACAGCATTGGGTCCTCTGGAAACACCATATATTTT; CDR3 protein: CASSYSIGSSGNTIYF
D gene: NA; clone size: many; V gene: TRBV28; J gene: TRBJ2-7; CDR3 length: 14; CDR3 DNA: TGTGCCAGCAGTTTGGCAGGGGAATCCTACGAGCAGTACTTC; CDR3 protein: CASSLAGESYEQYF
D gene: NA; clone size: many; V gene: TRBV14; J gene: TRBJ1-2; CDR3 length: 14; CDR3 DNA: TGTGCCAGCAGCCTGGGAAGATATAACTATGGCTACACCTTC; CDR3 protein: CASSLGRYNYGYTF
D gene: TRBD2; clone size: many; V gene: TRBV7-3; J gene: TRBJ2-1; CDR3 length: 14; CDR3 DNA: TGTGCCAGCAGCATTCTAGCGGGGAGCAATGAGCAGTTCTTC; CDR3 protein: CASSILAGSNEQFF
D gene: NA; clone size: many; V gene: TRBV7-2; J gene: TRBJ1-2; CDR3 length: 14; CDR3 DNA: TGTGCCAGCAGCTTCGACCTAATTAACTATGGCTACACCTTC; CDR3 protein: CASSFDLINYGYTF
D gene: NA; clone size: many; V gene: TRBV5-4; J gene: TRBJ1-2; CDR3 length: 14; CDR3 DNA: TGTGCCAGCTGCGAACAGGGCACCCCCTATGGCTACACCTTC; CDR3 protein: CASCEQGTPYGYTF
D gene: NA; clone size: many; V gene: TRBV20-1; J gene: TRBJ2-5; CDR3 length: 15; CDR3 DNA: TGCAGTGCTAGTGGGGGACTTACCTACCAAGAGACCCAGTACTTC; CDR3 protein: CSASGGLTYQETQYF
D gene: NA; clone size: many; V gene: TRBV4-3; J gene: TRBJ1-2; CDR3 length: 14; CDR3 DNA: TGCGCCAGCAGCCAAGATTGGACAGTGGATGGCTACACCTTC; CDR3 protein: CASSQDWTVDGYTF
D gene: NA; clone size: many; V gene: TRBV7-8; J gene: TRBJ1-1; CDR3 length: 13; CDR3 DNA: TGTGCCAGCAGCTTGGGGGGGGTTCCTGAAGCTTTCTTT; CDR3 protein: CASSLGGVPEAFF
D gene: NA; clone size: many; V gene: TRBV6-5; J gene: TRBJ2-7; CDR3 length: 13; CDR3 DNA: TGTGCCAGCAGTTACGACAGTTCCTACGAGCAGTACTTC; CDR3 protein: CASSYDSSYEQYF
D gene: NA; clone size: many; V gene: TRBV7-6; J gene: TRBJ2-3; CDR3 length: 15; CDR3 DNA: TGTGCCAGCAGCACCCGGAGGGGGCTCACAGATACGCAGTATTTT; CDR3 protein: CASSTRRGLTDTQYF
D gene: NA; clone size: many; V gene: TRBV2; J gene: TRBJ1-1; CDR3 length: 10; CDR3 DNA: TGTGCCAGCATGACCAGGGAAGCTTTCTTT; CDR3 protein: CASMTREAFF
D gene: NA; clone size: many; V gene: TRBV7-3; J gene: TRBJ1-5; CDR3 length: 13; CDR3 DNA: TGTGCCAGCAGCTTGGATGGCAATCAGCCCCAGCATTTT; CDR3 protein: CASSLDGNQPQHF
D gene: NA; clone size: many; V gene: TRBV7-9; J gene: TRBJ1-5; CDR3 length: 14; CDR3 DNA: TGTGCCAGCACCGCGGACGGATTCAATCAGCCCCAGCATTTT; CDR3 protein: CASTADGFNQPQHF
D gene: TRBD2; clone size: many; V gene: TRBV12-3/TRBV12-4; J gene: TRBJ2-7; CDR3 length: 15; CDR3 DNA: TGTGCCAACAGTAAGACTAGCGGGGGCTCCTACGAGCAGTACTTC; CDR3 protein: CANSKTSGGSYEQYF
D gene: TRBD1; clone size: many; V gene: TRBV5-1; J gene: TRBJ1-1; CDR3 length: 13; CDR3 DNA: TGCGCCAGCAGCACCTGGACAGGGAACGAAGCTTTCTTT; CDR3 protein: CASSTWTGNEAFF
D gene: NA; clone size: many; V gene: TRBV7-9; J gene: TRBJ1-5; CDR3 length: 13; CDR3 DNA: TGTGCCAGCAGCTTCAATAGCAATCAGCCCCAGCATTTT; CDR3 protein: CASSFNSNQPQHF
D gene: TRBD2; clone size: many; V gene: TRBV5-4; J gene: TRBJ2-3; CDR3 length: 15; CDR3 DNA: TGTGCCAGCAGCTCGGAACGACTAGCGGCCGATACGCAGTATTTT; CDR3 protein: CASSSERLAADTQYF
D gene: TRBD1; clone size: many; V gene: TRBV7-2; J gene: TRBJ1-5; CDR3 length: 16; CDR3 DNA: TGTGCCAGCAGCACTCGACAGGGAAGTTCAGCTCAGCCCCAGCATTTT; CDR3 protein: CASSTRQGSSAQPQHF
D gene: NA; clone size: many; V gene: TRBV7-8; J gene: TRBJ2-7; CDR3 length: 14; CDR3 DNA: TGTGCCAGCAGCTTAGCGGCAGCGAGCAACGAGCAGTACTTC; CDR3 protein: CASSLAAASNEQYF
D gene: NA; clone size: many; V gene: TRBV12-3/TRBV12-4; J gene: TRBJ1-6; CDR3 length: 19; CDR3 DNA: TGTGCCAGCAGACAACGGGACTGGATCCTCAGCTCCTATAATTCACCCCTCCACTTT; CDR3 protein: CASRQRDWILSSYNSPLHF
D gene: NA; clone size: many; V gene: TRBV28; J gene: TRBJ2-7; CDR3 length: 14; CDR3 DNA: TGTGCCAGCAGTTTGTCAGGAGGGTCCTACGAGCAGTACTTC; CDR3 protein: CASSLSGGSYEQYF
D gene: NA; clone size: many; V gene: TRBV7-2; J gene: TRBJ1-2; CDR3 length: 14; CDR3 DNA: TGTGCCAGCAGCTTTTCCGGGACACCGACCTCTCTCACCTTC; CDR3 protein: CASSFSGTPTSLTF